These 32 T cell receptor beta chains share one sample of origin, sequenced in a study of T-cell memory formation after mild COVID-19. TCRdb analysed the 5' RACE reads with MiXCR anew, one entry per CDR3 protein. The sample holds approximately 350,000 distinct CDR3 sequences, 13% to 15% seen once. The sequenced material came from PBMCs or a T cell subset sorted from them (not recorded which). The receptor set was obtained from a man in his late teens or twenties who had mild COVID-19 (a few samples of this study predate the infection). Cell type and time point are not known.

The chain links TRBV6-6 to TRBJ1-1, with D unresolved. The V end lost 5 bases, the J end lost 2 bases, and 12 bases lay between the germline ends. This CDR3 has 14 amino acids. Germline CDR1 and CDR2: MNHNY and SVGAGI (reference sequence). The CDR3 nucleotides read TGTGCCAGCAGTCCTATCCGAGGAAACACTGAAGCTTTCTTT. Translated: CASSPIRGNTEAFF.

The chain joins TRBV6-5 to TRBJ1-1, with 10 bases matching TRBD1. The CDR3 covers 16 residues. The germline V gene has CDR1 MNHEY and CDR2 SVGAGI. J was trimmed by 12 bases and V by 0 bases; bases with no gene match: 13. The CDR3 region has the DNA TGTGCCAGCAGTTACTCTCCCACCTGGGACAGGGGTATTACTTTCTTT. Translating it yields CASSYSPTWDRGITFF.

The chain combines TRBV20-1 with TRBJ2-5, with D possibly being TRBD1 (5 bases). The CDR3 loop spans 15 amino acids. Germline-derived CDR1 and CDR2 are DFQATT and SNEGSKA (reference sequence). V lost 5 bases and J lost 2, with 18 bases in between. The DNA of the CDR3 is TGCAGTGCTGTGGGTTGGACACCATCTCAAGAGACCCAGTACTTC. Translation: CSAVGWTPSQETQYF.

This chain uses TRBV9 with TRBJ2-1; no reliable D call. The CDR3 totals 13 residues. In germline, CDR1 is SGDLS, CDR2 YYNGEE. V was shortened by 2 bases and J by 5 bases, with 8 bases between the two germline ends. In DNA form, the CDR3 reads TGTGCCAGCAGCGTTTATATGAACAATGAGCAGTTCTTC. The encoded protein is CASSVYMNNEQFF. The whole variable domain, filled in from reference TRBV9 and TRBJ2-1, reads DSGVTQTPKHLITATGQRVTLRCSPRSGDLSVYWYQQSLDQGLQFLIQYYNGEERAKGNILERFSAQQFPDLHSELNLSSLELGDSALYFCASSVYMNNEQFFGPGTRLTVL.

This clonotype was observed a handful of times. The rearrangement joins TRBV28 to TRBJ1-6, with unresolved D. CDR1 MDHEN and CDR2 SYDVKM come from the germline V gene. CDR3 length: 13 amino acids. The CDR3 DNA reads as TGTGCAACCCCCCACTCCTATAATTCACCCCTCCACTTT. It encodes CATPHSYNSPLHF.

This rearrangement joins TRBV7-3 to TRBJ2-1; no reliable D call. Deletions cut 2 bases from V and 9 bases from J, with 11 bases between. Germline lookup yields CDR1 SGHTA and CDR2 FQGTGA. The CDR3 extends over 13 amino acids. The chain's CDR3 is CASSLEQDGEQFF. Written as DNA, the CDR3 is TGTGCCAGCAGCTTAGAGCAAGACGGTGAGCAGTTCTTC.

This clonotype was recorded a few times. The V call is TRBV7-2, the J call TRBJ1-1; D remains unclear. CDR1 is SGHTA and CDR2 is FQGNSA in the germline V gene. The CDR3 runs 13 residues. V lost 0 bases and J lost 6, with 8 bases in between. The DNA of the CDR3 is TGTGCCAGCAGCTTAGCGTCTAGCGCTGAAGCTTTCTTT. This sequence encodes CASSLASSAEAFF.

This sequence joins TRBV7-2 and TRBJ1-2; 7 bases fit TRBD1. The V and J ends lost 0 bases and 3 bases, in that order; junction bases with no gene match: 7. Germline CDR1 reads SGHTA; CDR2 reads FQGNSA. The CDR3 has 16 amino acids. CDR3 DNA sequence: TGTGCCAGCAGCTTAGCACCGGGACAGCAATACTATGGCTACACCTTC. The encoded protein is CASSLAPGQQYYGYTF.

This clonotype was observed many times. This chain links TRBV5-1 with TRBJ2-5; TRBD1 matches at 8 bases. J gave up 5 bases and V 5 bases, and 11 bases lay outside the gene matches. CDR3 length equals 15 residues. Germline-derived CDR1 and CDR2 are SGHRS and YFSETQ. The chain's CDR3 is CASSSSGQGSETQYF. The CDR3, as DNA: TGCGCCAGCAGTTCCTCCGGACAGGGTTCGGAGACCCAGTACTTC.

This clonotype has a count of ten or more. The gene calls are TRBV5-1 and TRBJ2-7, with D possibly TRBD2 on 5 matching bases. V shed 2 bases and J shed 0 bases, with 12 bases lying between them. CDR1 SGHRS and CDR2 YFSETQ come from the germline V gene. The CDR3 has 15 amino acids. In DNA, the CDR3 is TGCGCCAGCAGCTTTTTCCGGAGGAGCTCCTACGAGCAGTACGTC. Its protein is CASSFFRRSSYEQYV.

This clonotype was observed a handful of times. The CDR3 sequence is CASSLVFTGEEKLFF. Written as DNA, the CDR3 is TGTGCCAGCAGCTTAGTATTTACAGGGGAAGAAAAACTGTTTTTT. The chain links TRBV7-2 to TRBJ1-4; 7 bases line up with TRBD1. Germline V lookup: CDR1 SGHTA, CDR2 FQGNSA. V trimming: 1 base; J trimming: 8 bases; junction bases outside the gene matches: 7. CDR3 size: 15 residues.

This clonotype was detected ten times or more. The chain joins TRBV29-1 to TRBJ2-1; D is unclear. The CDR3 spans 10 residues. V was pared by 5 bases and J by 7 bases, with 6 bases between. Looked up from germline, CDR1 is SQVTM and CDR2 is ANQGSEA. CDR3 in DNA: TGCAGCGTTCAAGGGAATGAGCAGTTCTTC. Its protein is CSVQGNEQFF.

The CDR3 sequence is CASSVQTSGGTDTQYF. The CDR3 DNA is TGTGCCAGCAGTGTTCAGACTAGCGGGGGAACAGATACGCAGTATTTT. This sequence joins TRBV2 and TRBJ2-3; 12 bases fit TRBD2. The V segment lost 4 bases and the J segment 3 bases; nucleotides outside the gene matches: 5. Germline-derived CDR1 and CDR2 are SNHLY and FYNNEI. The CDR3 consists of 16 residues.

Details on this clonotype: With a much larger clone just one base away, this may be a read error. J is TRBJ2-5 and V is TRBV7-6; D perhaps matches TRBD1 (5 bases). V was clipped by 7 bases and J by 5 bases, with 14 bases between them. This CDR3 is built from 13 residues. CDR1 and CDR2 (germline): SGHVS, FNYEAQ. The CDR3 region has the DNA TGTGCCAGCACCTTGGACATGGCGGAGACCCAGTACTTC. As protein: CASTLDMAETQYF.

CDR3 loop: CASSLTDPRSETQYF. CDR3 DNA sequence: TGTGCCAGCAGCCTTACCGACCCCCGATCTGAGACCCAGTACTTC. The chain uses TRBV7-8 and TRBJ2-5; D gene unclear. Germline CDR1 reads SGHVS; CDR2 reads FQNEAQ. V lost 5 bases, J lost 5 bases, and 18 bases lay in between. The CDR3 is made up of 15 amino acids.

Note on this clonotype: A read error may be the cause here, since a much bigger clone is one base away. This rearrangement joins TRBV5-1 to TRBJ2-1, with 8 bases aligning to TRBD1. Germline values: CDR1 SGHRS, CDR2 YFSETQ. J was trimmed by 5 bases and V by 6 bases; bases with no gene match: 7. This CDR3 region has 14 residues. CDR3 nucleotide sequence: TGCGCCAGCATCCAGGGACAGGTTGACAATGAGCAGTTCTTC. Translation: CASIQGQVDNEQFF.

V is TRBV5-1 and J is TRBJ1-1, with D maybe TRBD1 (5 bases). V lost 2 bases and J lost 1, with 9 bases in between. The CDR3 consists of 14 residues. Germline CDR1 is SGHRS and CDR2 is YFSETQ. Written as DNA, the CDR3 is TGCGCCAGCAGCTTAAGGGGCCCGAACACTGAAGCTTTCTTT. Its protein is CASSLRGPNTEAFF.

This clonotype appeared many times. The chain combines TRBV3-1 with TRBJ2-1; D remains ambiguous. V was trimmed by 0 bases and J by 0 bases, leaving 6 bases between them. There are 15 residues in the CDR3. The germline V gene has CDR1 LGHDT and CDR2 YNNKEL (reference sequence). CDR3 region: CASSQDWRSYNEQFF. The CDR3 DNA follows: TGTGCCAGCAGCCAAGATTGGCGCTCCTACAATGAGCAGTTCTTC.

V gene TRBV28 combines with J gene TRBJ2-7; 9 bases fit TRBD1. This CDR3 has 12 residues. Unmatched junction bases numbered 6, after V lost 10 bases and J lost 5 bases. Germline V CDR1 and CDR2: MDHEN, SYDVKM. The CDR3 loop is CATTGGINEQYV. The CDR3 nucleotides are TGTGCCACAACAGGGGGCATCAACGAGCAGTACGTC.

The CDR3 sequence is CATSRDTGTYNEQFF. CDR3 nucleotide sequence: TGTGCCACCAGCAGAGATACAGGAACATACAATGAGCAGTTCTTC. The chain couples TRBV15 to TRBJ2-1, with D tentatively TRBD1 (5 bases). CDR1 is LNHNV and CDR2 is YYDKDF in the germline V gene (reference sequence). CDR3 length equals 15 residues. The V end lost 0 bases, the J end lost 4 bases, and 10 bases lay between the germline ends.

This chain uses TRBV7-9 with TRBJ1-3, with D perhaps TRBD1 (5 bases). The germline V and J ends were trimmed by 3 bases and 7 bases, with 10 bases remaining between them. CDR1 is SEHNR and CDR2 is FQNEAQ in the germline V gene (reference sequence). CDR3 length equals 13 residues. DNA for the CDR3: TGTGCCAGCAGCTTCGGGACGAGTAACACCATATATTTT. This translates into CASSFGTSNTIYF.

This clonotype appeared a few times. The genes are TRBV12-5 and TRBJ1-2; D unresolved. Per germline, CDR1 LGHNT and CDR2 FRNRAP. This CDR3 has 13 residues. V dropped 7 bases and J dropped 5 bases, with 14 bases sitting between them. Here the CDR3 reads CASALDRRYGYTF. CDR3 in DNA: TGTGCTAGTGCTCTCGACCGACGTTATGGCTACACCTTC.

The V gene is TRBV6-2 or TRBV6-3, the J gene TRBJ2-7; 11 bases map to TRBD1. With V trimmed by 4 bases and J by 2 bases, 4 bases remained unmatched. Germline V lookup: CDR1 MNHEY, CDR2 SVGEGT. There are 15 residues in the CDR3. The CDR3 is CASSSRTGGPYEQYF. In DNA form, the CDR3 reads TGTGCCAGCAGTTCCAGGACAGGGGGCCCCTACGAGCAGTACTTC.

In this sample, this clonotype turned up a few times. V usage is TRBV29-1 and J usage is TRBJ1-1; no definite D call. CDR1 and CDR2 from the germline V gene are SQVTM and ANQGSEA. There are 12 residues in the CDR3. Trimming shortened V by 6 bases and J by 0 bases, and 8 bases separated the two germline ends. The CDR3 sequence is CSVTWMNTEAFF. CDR3 DNA sequence: TGCAGCGTCACATGGATGAACACTGAAGCTTTCTTT.

The chain links TRBV7-2 to TRBJ2-6; D unclear. The CDR3 length is 14 residues. Germline CDR1 and CDR2: SGHTA and FQGNSA. V lost 10 bases and J lost 0, with 10 bases in between. CDR3 in DNA: TGTGCCACCCCGAGACGCTCTGGGGCCAACGTCCTGACTTTC. Translating it yields CATPRRSGANVLTF.

This clonotype occurred many times. The chain carries TRBV4-2 and TRBJ1-5; D remains unclear. V lost 4 bases, J lost 2 bases, and 15 bases lay in between. Germline V gene data show CDR1 as LGHNA and CDR2 as YNFKEQ. The CDR3 sequence is 16 residues long. CDR3 sequence: CASSPQKERGNQPQHF. The DNA for the CDR3 is TGTGCCAGCAGCCCCCAGAAGGAGAGGGGCAATCAGCCCCAGCATTTT.

This clonotype occurred a few times. This sequence joins TRBV20-1 and TRBJ2-1, with 13 bases fitting TRBD2. The CDR3 consists of 19 residues. Germline V gene lookup returns CDR1 DFQATT and CDR2 SNEGSKA (reference sequence). V was pared by 1 base and J by 0 bases, with 9 bases of the junction left unmatched. In nucleotides, the CDR3 is TGCAGTGCTAGAGGCCCTCCGGGACTAGCGGGACCCTCCTACAATGAGCAGTTCTTC. Amino acids: CSARGPPGLAGPSYNEQFF.

This clonotype turned up a few times. This chain connects TRBV9 to TRBJ2-3; 8 bases fit TRBD2. Germline CDR1 is SGDLS and CDR2 is YYNGEE. This CDR3 has 15 residues. J was trimmed by 5 bases and V by 0 bases; bases with no gene match: 5. Written as DNA, the CDR3 is TGTGCCAGCAGCGTAGACGGGGGGGGCGGAGATACGCAGTATTTT. Its translation is CASSVDGGGGDTQYF.

This rearrangement joins TRBV18 to TRBJ2-7; D perhaps matches TRBD1 (6 bases). The ends were cut back, 3 bases at V and 1 base at J, with 13 bases in the middle. Germline V gives CDR1 KGHSH, CDR2 LQKENI. The CDR3 totals 15 residues. DNA for the CDR3: TGTGCCAGCTCACCGTACAGGGATTTGTCCTACGAGCAGTACGTC. Its protein is CASSPYRDLSYEQYV.

The gene calls are TRBV20-1 and TRBJ1-4, with D perhaps matching TRBD1 (5 bases). Germline CDR1 and CDR2: DFQATT and SNEGSKA (reference sequence). The CDR3 is made up of 17 amino acids. Trimming stripped 3 bases from V and 6 bases from J, with 23 bases between. The CDR3 here is CSARVALGGLADEKLFF. The DNA of the CDR3 is TGCAGTGCTAGGGTGGCTCTCGGGGGTTTGGCCGATGAAAAACTGTTTTTT.

This clonotype was detected only a few times. V and J are TRBV2 and TRBJ1-1, with 7 bases that match TRBD1. Germline CDR1 reads SNHLY; CDR2 reads FYNNEI. Trimming took 6 bases from V and 4 from J; bases not matched to a gene: 17. This CDR3 has 17 amino acids. The CDR3 sequence: CASRAHTPTGLGTEAFF. The CDR3 DNA follows: TGTGCCAGCAGGGCTCACACCCCGACAGGGTTGGGCACTGAAGCTTTCTTT.

This clonotype has just a few counts. This chain links TRBV6-2 or TRBV6-3 with TRBJ1-2, with D hard to call. The CDR3 has 13 amino acids. Germline loops: CDR1 MNHEY, CDR2 SVGEGT. Trimming pared 6 bases from V and 2 bases from J, leaving 10 bases between. For the CDR3, the DNA is TGTGCCAGCAGCGGTCAAGCCAACTATGGCTACACCTTC. It translates to CASSGQANYGYTF.